Sequencing of this T cell receptor beta chain was carried out in a study of OX40 agonist ivuxolimab in advanced cancers. In terms of the full investigation: The costimulatory receptor OX40 (CD134) was targeted by ivuxolimab, a fully human IgG2 agonistic monoclonal antibody. In the dose-escalation cohort, 70% to 85% of patients were male, and the mean age was approximately 60 years, with a range of about 20 to 90. Prior anti-PD-1, anti-PD-L1 or anti-CTLA-4 therapy was permitted, and checkpoint inhibitors had been received by around 40% of dose-escalation patients. The monotherapy dose-escalation portion (N = 52 patients) of the phase I ivuxolimab trial is reported in the paper. Of the approximately 54 patients in dose escalation, some 19 had hepatocellular carcinoma, some 15 had melanoma, 9 had renal cell carcinoma and 9 had head and neck cancer. Partial responses were achieved by three dose-escalation patients, of whom one had hepatocellular carcinoma and two had cutaneous melanoma. Peripheral TCRbeta sequencing was intended to test whether TCR sequence diversity was altered and clonal T-cell expansion was caused by ivuxolimab. Intravenous ivuxolimab was administered to patients every 2 weeks at six dose levels: 0.01, 0.1, 0.3, 1.5, 3 and 10 mg/kg. The investigation overall reported the following: In partial responders in the 0.1-3.0 mg/kg groups, normalized peripheral clonal expansion was found to be among the lowest, especially among CD8+ T cells. Low levels of normalized T-cell clonal expansion were also seen in some patients who did not respond. Clonal expansion of both CD4+ and CD8+ blood T cells was observed from baseline to week 6 at doses 0.1 to 3.0 mg/kg. Antigen specificity was not determined for the clonally expanded peripheral T cells. After ivuxolimab, expanded clones were on average more numerous among CD8+ T cells than among CD4+ T cells.

Patients with autoimmune disease history or receiving systemic immunosuppression were excluded from the trial. Peripheral blood for TCR sequencing was collected from all dose cohorts at baseline, on cycle 4 day 1, and on cycle 7 day 1. The samples were taken from a phase I, first-in-human, multicenter, open-label dose-escalation trial of ivuxolimab. The trial enrolled adults with locally advanced or metastatic head and neck squamous cell, hepatocellular, melanoma or renal cell carcinoma. Before TCR sequencing, CD4+ T cells and CD8+ T cells from peripheral blood were sorted into separate populations. With respect to this clone: There is no known antigen for this receptor. No base-level quality is on record; no much larger clone is a single base apart.

V is cut by 3 bases and J by 5 bases, and the space between the germline ends is 20 bases. The CDR3 has 16 amino acids, counting the end cysteine and phenylalanine. Only the CDR3 portion is preserved as DNA: 48 bases, with reading frame beginning at the first base. Looking up the germline V gene yields CDR1 SGDLS and CDR2 YYNGEE. Genomic DNA was isolated from the sorted cells so that the TCRbeta CDR3 region could be sequenced. TCRbeta CDR3 regions were sequenced using the immunoSEQ Assay. The clones in this table, taken by TCRdb from immuneACCESS, are in-frame only. Not every clone is retained; where verified, under half of the shortfall comes from an unresolved V gene, and the cause of the rest is unknown. This sample gives over 150,000 clones in total; approximately 94% of them show up just once. The ten largest clonotypes hold about 0.31% of the sample.

The chain is encoded by TRBV9 joined to TRBJ1-2; the D gene cannot be resolved reliably. The specimen was CD4+ or CD8+ T cells sorted from blood, collected in a trial of the OX40 agonist ivuxolimab. The receptor was derived from an adult with an advanced solid tumor such as melanoma, head and neck, liver or kidney cancer. The CDR3 protein is CASSAQVANQVYGYTF. The nucleotide sequence reads TGTGCCAGCAGCGCCCAAGTGGCCAACCAGGTATATGGCTACACCTTC.